A selection of T cell receptor beta chains follows, all from one sample in a study of molecular identifiers for immune sequencing clone quantification. TCRdb used MiXCR to reprocess the PCR reads, holding one entry per CDR3 protein. Among 97,000 or so distinct CDR3 sequences listed, 30% to 45% were seen once. The sample comprised naive CD8+ T cells from blood, with Jurkat cell RNA spiked in. These receptor sequences come from a human donor in good health. Some libraries in this study had Jurkat cell RNA spiked in. CDR3s include the opening cysteine and the closing phenylalanine or tryptophan. The D gene is left open where the match is weak. Clone size is stated in some rows and not others, as once, few, many or a class when expanded.

abundance: .; j_gene: TRBJ2-2; v_gene: TRBV6-1; d_gene: .; len: 13; CDR3nt: TGTGCCACCCCCCGACAGTACACCGGGGAGCTGTCTTTT; CDR3aa: CATPRQYTGELSF
abundance: many; j_gene: TRBJ2-1; v_gene: TRBV4-2; d_gene: .; len: 12; CDR3nt: TGTGCCAGCAGCGCCGCGAGCAATGAGCAGTTCTTC; CDR3aa: CASSAASNEQFF
abundance: few; j_gene: TRBJ2-1; v_gene: TRBV4-3; d_gene: TRBD2; len: 16; CDR3nt: TGCGCCAGCAGCCAAGGCTCCCGCGGGAGAAACGATGAGCAGTTCTTC; CDR3aa: CASSQGSRGRNDEQFF
abundance: few; j_gene: TRBJ2-3; v_gene: TRBV4-3; d_gene: TRBD2; len: 16; CDR3nt: TGCGCCAGCAGCCAAGAAACTAGCGGGAACGCAGATACGCAGTATTTT; CDR3aa: CASSQETSGNADTQYF
abundance: .; j_gene: TRBJ2-7; v_gene: TRBV29-1; d_gene: TRBD1; len: 12; CDR3nt: TGCAGCGCTGGACAGGGGAGCTACGAGCAGTACTTC; CDR3aa: CSAGQGSYEQYF
abundance: .; j_gene: TRBJ2-1; v_gene: TRBV4-1; d_gene: TRBD2; len: 19; CDR3nt: TGCGCCAGCAGCCAAGAAGCCGCTCTTCTAGCGGGAGGGCCGGATGAGCAGTTCTTC; CDR3aa: CASSQEAALLAGGPDEQFF
abundance: many; j_gene: TRBJ2-3; v_gene: TRBV28; d_gene: TRBD2; len: 12; CDR3nt: TGTGCCGCCATAGGGAGGGACTATACGCAGTATTTT; CDR3aa: CAAIGRDYTQYF
abundance: few; j_gene: TRBJ2-2; v_gene: TRBV9; d_gene: TRBD2; len: 16; CDR3nt: TGTGCCAGCAGCGGAGGACTAGCGGAAAACACCGGGGAGCTGTTTTTT; CDR3aa: CASSGGLAENTGELFF
abundance: many; j_gene: TRBJ2-1; v_gene: TRBV7-6; d_gene: TRBD1; len: 15; CDR3nt: TGTGCCAGCACCGCGGGGACAGGGGGGGCTGATGAGCAGTTCTTC; CDR3aa: CASTAGTGGADEQFF
abundance: .; j_gene: TRBJ2-7; v_gene: TRBV19; d_gene: .; len: 11; CDR3nt: TGTGCCAGTAGTCCCACTTCCGAGCAGTACTTC; CDR3aa: CASSPTSEQYF
abundance: few; j_gene: TRBJ1-2; v_gene: TRBV20-1; d_gene: .; len: 13; CDR3nt: TGCAGTGCGCAAGATGGGGCAGACTATGGCTACACCTTC; CDR3aa: CSAQDGADYGYTF
abundance: few; j_gene: TRBJ2-1; v_gene: TRBV19; d_gene: TRBD2; len: 17; CDR3nt: TGTGCCAGTAGTACGAGCGGGAGGGCCCTTATATTTTATGAGCAGTTCTTC; CDR3aa: CASSTSGRALIFYEQFF
abundance: .; j_gene: TRBJ2-1; v_gene: TRBV7-6; d_gene: TRBD2; len: 15; CDR3nt: TGTGCCAGCAGCTTAGAGGGACTAGCAATCTATGAGCAGTTCTTC; CDR3aa: CASSLEGLAIYEQFF
abundance: many; j_gene: TRBJ2-3; v_gene: TRBV5-1; d_gene: .; len: 16; CDR3nt: TGCGCCAGCAGCTTTGGAGACTACATAAACACAGATACGCAGTATTTT; CDR3aa: CASSFGDYINTDTQYF
abundance: .; j_gene: TRBJ2-1; v_gene: TRBV12-5; d_gene: .; len: 13; CDR3nt: TGTGCTAGTGGTTTGGGAGGGGACAATGAGCAGTTCTTC; CDR3aa: CASGLGGDNEQFF
abundance: .; j_gene: TRBJ2-3; v_gene: TRBV4-2; d_gene: .; len: 15; CDR3nt: TGTGCCAGCAGCCACGTTACCAGGGCGGAAGATACGCAGTATTTT; CDR3aa: CASSHVTRAEDTQYF
abundance: many; j_gene: TRBJ2-1; v_gene: TRBV7-2; d_gene: TRBD2; len: 17; CDR3nt: TGTGCCAGCAGGCGGACTAGCGGGAGAATTTCCTACAATGAGCAGTTCTTC; CDR3aa: CASRRTSGRISYNEQFF
abundance: many; j_gene: TRBJ1-2; v_gene: TRBV12-3/TRBV12-4; d_gene: .; len: 14; CDR3nt: TGTGCCAGCAGTTTAGGAACAGGGAGCTATGGCTACACCTTC; CDR3aa: CASSLGTGSYGYTF
abundance: .; j_gene: TRBJ2-7; v_gene: TRBV28; d_gene: TRBD2; len: 14; CDR3nt: TGTGCCAGCACCCGACTAGCGGGGATCTACGAGCAGTACTTC; CDR3aa: CASTRLAGIYEQYF
abundance: few; j_gene: TRBJ2-2; v_gene: TRBV10-3; d_gene: .; len: 12; CDR3nt: TGTGCCATCAGTTGGACCAGCGGGGAGCTGTTTTTT; CDR3aa: CAISWTSGELFF
abundance: few; j_gene: TRBJ1-1; v_gene: TRBV21-1; d_gene: .; len: 17; CDR3nt: TGTGCCAGCAGCGCCTCCCCTTGGACAGGGGGTATCACTGAAGCTTTCTTT; CDR3aa: CASSASPWTGGITEAFF
abundance: few; j_gene: TRBJ2-3; v_gene: TRBV29-1; d_gene: TRBD2; len: 15; CDR3nt: TGCAGCGTTACCGGGACTAGCGGGAGCACAGATACGCAGTATTTT; CDR3aa: CSVTGTSGSTDTQYF
abundance: few; j_gene: TRBJ1-4; v_gene: TRBV27; d_gene: .; len: 15; CDR3nt: TGTGCCAGCTCTCCAGGGCATGCAACTAATGAAAAACTGTTTTTT; CDR3aa: CASSPGHATNEKLFF
abundance: many; j_gene: TRBJ2-7; v_gene: TRBV7-6; d_gene: .; len: 15; CDR3nt: TGTGCCAGCAGCTCCTCTAAAGGGAGCTCCTACGAGCAGTACTTC; CDR3aa: CASSSSKGSSYEQYF
abundance: many; j_gene: TRBJ2-5; v_gene: TRBV7-9; d_gene: .; len: 14; CDR3nt: TGTGCCAGCAGCACCTACACACCACAAGAGACCCAGTACTTC; CDR3aa: CASSTYTPQETQYF
abundance: many; j_gene: TRBJ2-3; v_gene: TRBV7-9; d_gene: .; len: 15; CDR3nt: TGTGCCAGCAGCTTAGGAGGGCGGATCACAGATACGCAGTATTTT; CDR3aa: CASSLGGRITDTQYF
abundance: .; j_gene: TRBJ2-1; v_gene: TRBV4-2; d_gene: TRBD2; len: 16; CDR3nt: TGTGCCAGCAGCCAAGAGTCTAGCGGGACCTACAATGAGCAGTTCTTC; CDR3aa: CASSQESSGTYNEQFF
abundance: few; j_gene: TRBJ1-5; v_gene: TRBV20-1; d_gene: .; len: 16; CDR3nt: TGCAGTGCCGTCCTGGACGGGACCCCTAGCAATCAGCCCCAGCATTTT; CDR3aa: CSAVLDGTPSNQPQHF
abundance: many; j_gene: TRBJ2-7; v_gene: TRBV28; d_gene: TRBD2; len: 15; CDR3nt: TGTGCCAGCAGTCCCTCTAGCGGGAGAGGCTACGAGCAGTACTTC; CDR3aa: CASSPSSGRGYEQYF
abundance: few; j_gene: TRBJ2-7; v_gene: TRBV28; d_gene: .; len: 14; CDR3nt: TGTGCCAGCAGCCCCCCCAGCAACTACTACGAGCAGTACTTC; CDR3aa: CASSPPSNYYEQYF
abundance: .; j_gene: TRBJ1-5; v_gene: TRBV7-7; d_gene: TRBD1; len: 15; CDR3nt: TGTGCCAGCAGCAACGGGACAGAGGGCAATCAGCCCCAGCATTTT; CDR3aa: CASSNGTEGNQPQHF
abundance: .; j_gene: TRBJ1-5; v_gene: TRBV15; d_gene: .; len: 15; CDR3nt: TGTGCCACCAGCAGAGATCGGAGCCACAATCAGCCCCAGCATTTT; CDR3aa: CATSRDRSHNQPQHF
abundance: few; j_gene: TRBJ2-1; v_gene: TRBV20-1; d_gene: TRBD2; len: 13; CDR3nt: TGCAGTGGAGCGGGAGATTCCTACAATGAGCAGTTCTTC; CDR3aa: CSGAGDSYNEQFF
abundance: .; j_gene: TRBJ2-2; v_gene: TRBV6-5; d_gene: TRBD2; len: 20; CDR3nt: TGTGCCAGCAGTTTCCTCTCCCCGACTAGCGGGAGAATACGGACCGGGGAGCTGTATTTT; CDR3aa: CASSFLSPTSGRIRTGELYF
abundance: .; j_gene: TRBJ1-5; v_gene: TRBV6-6; d_gene: .; len: 16; CDR3nt: TGTGCCAGCAGTTACTTTCCACAGGGTTCTAATCAGCCCCAGCATTTT; CDR3aa: CASSYFPQGSNQPQHF
abundance: .; j_gene: TRBJ2-2; v_gene: TRBV10-2; d_gene: .; len: 13; CDR3nt: TGCGCCAGCAGTGAGCGGGAAACCGGGGAGCTGTTTTTT; CDR3aa: CASSERETGELFF
abundance: few; j_gene: TRBJ2-7; v_gene: TRBV6-2/TRBV6-3; d_gene: .; len: 13; CDR3nt: TGTGCCAGCAGTTACCAGGGTACCTACGAGCAGTACTTC; CDR3aa: CASSYQGTYEQYF
abundance: many; j_gene: TRBJ2-7; v_gene: TRBV13; d_gene: .; len: 14; CDR3nt: TGTGCCAGCAGCCTACGAGGAACGATCTACGAGCAGTACTTC; CDR3aa: CASSLRGTIYEQYF
abundance: .; j_gene: TRBJ2-7; v_gene: TRBV10-3; d_gene: .; len: 12; CDR3nt: TGTGCCATCAGTGAGTCCGGGTCCGAGCAGTACTTC; CDR3aa: CAISESGSEQYF
abundance: few; j_gene: TRBJ1-5; v_gene: TRBV2; d_gene: .; len: 15; CDR3nt: TGTGCCAGCAGTGAAGCTTCGGCCATCAATCAGCCCCAGCATTTT; CDR3aa: CASSEASAINQPQHF
abundance: .; j_gene: TRBJ1-1; v_gene: TRBV9; d_gene: .; len: 15; CDR3nt: TGTGCCAGCAGCGTATCGGGTGGGGTTGGCACTGAAGCTTTCTTT; CDR3aa: CASSVSGGVGTEAFF
abundance: .; j_gene: TRBJ2-3; v_gene: TRBV9; d_gene: .; len: 13; CDR3nt: TGTGCCTGCAGCGTAGTGGGGGCAGATACGCAGTTTTTT; CDR3aa: CACSVVGADTQFF
abundance: .; j_gene: TRBJ2-2; v_gene: TRBV4-3; d_gene: .; len: 14; CDR3nt: TGCGCCAGCAGCCCGTGGAAGAACACCGGGGAGCTGTTTTTT; CDR3aa: CASSPWKNTGELFF
abundance: many; j_gene: TRBJ2-3; v_gene: TRBV28; d_gene: TRBD2; len: 16; CDR3nt: TGTGCCAGCAGTACCCTAGCGGGATCGCCCACAGATACGCAGTATTTT; CDR3aa: CASSTLAGSPTDTQYF
abundance: few; j_gene: TRBJ2-6; v_gene: TRBV2; d_gene: .; len: 13; CDR3nt: TGTGCCAGCATTGGCACTGGGGCCAACGTCCTGACTTTC; CDR3aa: CASIGTGANVLTF
abundance: few; j_gene: TRBJ1-1; v_gene: TRBV6-1; d_gene: .; len: 14; CDR3nt: TGTGCCAGCAGCATTAGGAGCCGGCCGTCTGAAGCTTTCTTT; CDR3aa: CASSIRSRPSEAFF
abundance: few; j_gene: TRBJ1-5; v_gene: TRBV5-1; d_gene: .; len: 16; CDR3nt: TGCGCCAGCAGCTTGGTGTGGGGAGAGGGACATCGGCCCCAGCATTTT; CDR3aa: CASSLVWGEGHRPQHF
abundance: .; j_gene: TRBJ2-7; v_gene: TRBV7-6; d_gene: .; len: 13; CDR3nt: TGTGCCAGCAGCCCCCTGCCGGGCTACGAGCAGTACTTC; CDR3aa: CASSPLPGYEQYF
abundance: .; j_gene: TRBJ2-7; v_gene: TRBV4-3; d_gene: TRBD2; len: 14; CDR3nt: TGCGCCAGCGGCCAAGATAGGACTAGCGGGGAGCAGTACTTC; CDR3aa: CASGQDRTSGEQYF
abundance: few; j_gene: TRBJ1-1; v_gene: TRBV11-2; d_gene: .; len: 14; CDR3nt: TGTGCCAGCAGTCGAACCGGGGCCTACACTGAAGCTTTCTTT; CDR3aa: CASSRTGAYTEAFF
abundance: few; j_gene: TRBJ2-7; v_gene: TRBV5-6; d_gene: TRBD1; len: 14; CDR3nt: TGTGCCAGCAGCTTGGGGACAGGGTTTCTCGAGCAGTACTTC; CDR3aa: CASSLGTGFLEQYF
abundance: .; j_gene: TRBJ2-7; v_gene: TRBV28; d_gene: TRBD2; len: 15; CDR3nt: TGTGCCAGCAGTTCGGGGACTAGCGGGATCCACGAGCAGTACTTC; CDR3aa: CASSSGTSGIHEQYF